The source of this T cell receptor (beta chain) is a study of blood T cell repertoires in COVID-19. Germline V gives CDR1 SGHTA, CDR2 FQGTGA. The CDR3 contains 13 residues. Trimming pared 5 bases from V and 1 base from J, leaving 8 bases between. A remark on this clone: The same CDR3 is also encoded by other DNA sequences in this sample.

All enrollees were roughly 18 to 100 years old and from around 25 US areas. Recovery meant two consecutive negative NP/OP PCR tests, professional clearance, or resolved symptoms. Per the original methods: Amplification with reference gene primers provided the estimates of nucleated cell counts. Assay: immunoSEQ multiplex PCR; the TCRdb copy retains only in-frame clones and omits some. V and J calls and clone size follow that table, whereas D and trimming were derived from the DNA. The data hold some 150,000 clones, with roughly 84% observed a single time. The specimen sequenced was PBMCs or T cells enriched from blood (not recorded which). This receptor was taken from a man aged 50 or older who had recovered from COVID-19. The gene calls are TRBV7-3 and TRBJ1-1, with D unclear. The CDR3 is CASSVTGNTEAFF. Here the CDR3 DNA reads TGTGCCAGCAGCGTCACGGGGAACACTGAAGCTTTCTTT.